The subject of this entry is one TCR beta chain. Investigators prepared the TCR beta libraries by applying iRepertoire HTBI primers and Arm-PCR of CDR3 regions. TCRdb fed the multiplex PCR reads into MiXCR, producing one record per CDR3 protein. The repertoire holds around 470,000 distinct CDR3 sequences, with 11% to 15% as singletons. The time point was: newly diagnosed GD, antithyroid drugs for less than 3 months. Isolated PBMC RNA provided the starting material for the TCR library. EDTA tubes were used for drawing around 8.8 milliliters of peripheral blood. This entry belongs to a study of regulatory T cells in long-lasting Graves disease. This CDR3 has 17 residues. CDR1 is SGHRS and CDR2 is YFSETQ in the germline V gene. Trimming removed 3 bases from V and 4 bases from J; junction bases left unmatched: 5. The same specimen was also included in a second study, on T cells in Graves' hyperthyroidism and ophthalmopathy.

J is TRBJ2-1 and V is TRBV5-1, with 15 bases matching TRBD2. The source material was peripheral blood mononuclear cells (PBMCs), sampled at new diagnosis, from a patient treated with antithyroid drugs. The sequence derives from a woman in her forties or fifties with Graves disease. The CDR3 DNA reads TGCGCCAGCAGCTGGGGGGGACTAGCGGGAGGATACAATGAGCAGTTCTTC. Translating gives CASSWGGLAGGYNEQFF.